This TCR beta chain was sequenced during a study of blood T cell repertoires in COVID-19. Deletions cut 3 bases from V and 8 bases from J, with 13 bases between. The CDR3 covers 13 residues. In germline, CDR1 is LGHDT, CDR2 YNNKEL (reference sequence). Clones were read by immunoSEQ multiplex PCR, and TCRdb kept only the in-frame ones, dropping some. The table includes fewer than 300,000 clones, approximately 84% detected once. V gene TRBV3-1 (or the pseudogene TRBV3-2) combines with J gene TRBJ1-2, with TRBD1 as a possible D gene (5 bases). Sequenced input: peripheral blood. This receptor was taken from a human donor with COVID-19, enrolled during active disease. The donor label of this sample is uncertain. This CDR3 reads CASSQGPSRGYTF. CDR3 coding DNA: TGTGCCAGCAGCCAGGGGCCGTCTCGGGGCTACACCTTC.